This section outlines one T cell receptor beta chain sequence together with its context. These data belong to a study of blood T cell repertoires in COVID-19. In the study overall: The cDNA or gDNA used as material had been derived from T cells, B-cell-depleted T cells, or PBMCs.

Libraries were prepared by immunoSEQ multiplex PCR; TCRdb keeps only in-frame clonotypes and omits some of them. The top ten hold 0.6% to 0.7% of the sample, which has 400,000 or so clones, about 90% seen once. This study enrolled people aged roughly 18 to 90 from 24 US geographic areas. J lost 2 bases, V lost 1 base, and 10 bases had no gene match. The germline V gene encodes CDR1 LNHNV and CDR2 YYDKDF (reference sequence). The CDR3 has 17 residues. This chain connects TRBV15 to TRBJ1-2, with 7 bases fitting TRBD1. This sequence originates from a man younger than 35 who had recovered from COVID-19. The sequencing input was PBMCs or T cells enriched from blood (not recorded which). The CDR3 region is CATSRGDSLDTNYGYTF. In DNA form, the CDR3 reads TGTGCCACCAGCAGAGGGGACAGCCTAGATACCAACTATGGCTACACCTTC.